This T cell receptor (beta chain) was sequenced in a study of blood T cell repertoires in COVID-19. On the study more broadly: Italy, Spain and the United States were the sources of the convalescent and acute COVID-19 samples. PBMCs, B-cell-depleted T cells, or T cells provided the cDNA or gDNA that made up the material.

Germline CDR1 reads SGHNT; CDR2 reads YYREEE (reference sequence). Deletions cut 4 bases from V and 7 bases from J, with 9 bases between. The CDR3 runs 12 residues. Per the original data handling: Amplified reference gene primers provided the basis for estimating nucleated cell counts. Sequencing used immunoSEQ multiplex PCR; TCRdb keeps in-frame clones, though not all of them. V and J calls and clone size are as listed in that table; D and trimming were resolved from the DNA. The repertoire has 70,000 or so clones, roughly 86% of them found once; the top ten carry over 10%. The chain uses TRBV5-4 and TRBJ2-1; no reliable D call. The source of this sequence is a woman aged 60-70 years with acute or convalescent COVID-19. The sequenced material came from peripheral blood. CDR3 region: CASSQPENEQFF. CDR3 sequence (DNA): TGTGCCAGCAGCCAGCCGGAGAATGAGCAGTTCTTC.